A single sample is the source of the 26 T cell receptor beta chains below, sequenced in a study of cytomegalovirus exposure and HLA in healthy donors. Researchers ran the PCR with 60 Vbeta and 13 Jbeta primers. Only in-frame clones appear in the TCRdb table, and some are missing; sequencing was by immunoSEQ multiplex PCR. There are 100,000 to 150,000 clones in the sample; roughly four fifths occur only once, and approximately 3.8% lies in the top ten. Sequencing input: PBMCs. The source of these receptors is a woman between 40 and 55 years old in good health and CMV-seropositive.

This chain uses TRBV4-1 with TRBJ2-3; TRBD2 agrees at 9 bases. Germline values: CDR1 MGHRA, CDR2 YSYEKL. V gave up 0 bases and J gave up 2 bases; unmatched junction bases: 6. This CDR3 region has 17 residues. CDR3 sequence (DNA): TGCGCCAGCAGCCAAGACGGCGGGAGGGCCTACACAGATACGCAGTATTTT. This sequence encodes CASSQDGGRAYTDTQYF.

This sequence joins TRBV10-3 and TRBJ2-3; the D gene is possibly TRBD2 (5 bases). Trimming left V 5 bases short and J 2 bases short, with 11 bases between. There are 14 residues in the CDR3. Germline V gene sequence: CDR1 ENHRY, CDR2 SYGVKD. The CDR3 DNA is TGTGCCATCAGTCGGACTGAACTCACAGATACGCAGTATTTT. Amino acids: CAISRTELTDTQYF.

The CDR3 nucleotides are TGTGCCAGCAGTTTGACAGGGGTTGGCTATGGCTACACCTTC. Protein sequence: CASSLTGVGYGYTF. The gene calls are TRBV27 and TRBJ1-2, with 8 bases that match TRBD1. The V segment lost 3 bases and the J segment 4 bases; nucleotides outside the gene matches: 4. This CDR3 has 14 amino acids. The V gene's germline CDR1 is MNHEY and CDR2 SMNVEV (reference sequence).

The rearrangement links TRBV28 to TRBJ2-1, with TRBD2 matching 8 bases. This CDR3 has 17 residues. Germline V CDR1 and CDR2: MDHEN, SYDVKM. The V and J ends lost 5 bases and 3 bases, in that order; junction bases with no gene match: 12. The CDR3 nucleotides read TGTGCCAGCAGTCCCCTTGAGCTAGCGGGCAGCTACAATGAGCAGTTCTTC. Encoded protein: CASSPLELAGSYNEQFF. Supplemented by reference TRBV28 and TRBJ2-1, the full variable domain reads DVKVTQSSRYLVKRTGEKVFLECVQDMDHENMFWYRQDPGLGLRLIYFSYDVKMKEKGDIPEGYSVSREKKERFSLILESASTNQTSMYLCASSPLELAGSYNEQFFGPGTRLTVL.

V is TRBV13 and J is TRBJ2-7; 10 positions match TRBD1. The CDR3 runs to 14 residues. Trimming took 5 bases from V and 4 from J; bases not matched to a gene: 5. Germline CDR1 is PRHDT and CDR2 is FYEKMQ (reference sequence). The CDR3 sequence: CASSTRTGGYEQYF. CDR3 DNA: TGTGCCAGCAGCACTAGGACAGGGGGGTACGAGCAGTACTTC.

This chain uses TRBV5-1 with TRBJ1-1; no reliable D call. The germline CDR1 and CDR2 sequences are SGHRS and YFSETQ. The germline V and J ends were trimmed by 1 base and 2 bases, with 6 bases remaining between them. This CDR3 has 13 amino acids. The CDR3 loop reads CASSLMANTEAFF. CDR3 sequence (DNA): TGCGCCAGCAGCTTGATGGCTAACACTGAAGCTTTCTTT.

The chain joins TRBV9 to TRBJ2-7; a weak D match, TRBD1 (5 bases). The V gene lost 0 bases and the J gene lost 3 bases, with 10 bases spanning the gap. The CDR3 is made up of 14 amino acids. Germline values: CDR1 SGDLS, CDR2 YYNGEE. The chain's CDR3 is CASSVVARGYEQYF. CDR3 nucleotides: TGTGCCAGCAGCGTAGTGGCTAGGGGCTACGAGCAGTACTTC.

The chain couples TRBV5-1 to TRBJ2-2, with 10 positions matching TRBD2. The CDR3 sequence is 17 residues long. V gave up 4 bases and J gave up 4 bases; unmatched junction bases: 10. Germline CDR1 and CDR2: SGHRS and YFSETQ. The CDR3 loop is CASSRTGLAEPTGELFF. CDR3 DNA: TGCGCCAGCAGCCGAACCGGACTAGCGGAGCCCACCGGGGAGCTGTTTTTT. Filled out from reference TRBV5-1 and TRBJ2-2, the complete variable domain reads KAGVTQTPRYLIKTRGQQVTLSCSPISGHRSVSWYQQTPGQGLQFLFEYFSETQRNKGNFPGRFSGRQFSNSRSEMNVSTLELGDSALYLCASSRTGLAEPTGELFFGEGSRLTVL.

V gene TRBV18 combines with J gene TRBJ2-5; 7 bases are a match to TRBD1. The trim removed 6 bases at V and 2 bases at J, leaving 9 bases unmatched. CDR1 is KGHSH and CDR2 is LQKENI in the germline V gene. The CDR3 covers 15 residues. CDR3 sequence (DNA): TGTGCCAGCTCGCCTCCGGGACAGATACAAGAGACCCAGTACTTC. This sequence encodes CASSPPGQIQETQYF.

The CDR3 protein is CASSQDRTGGANGYTF. The DNA for the CDR3 is TGCGCCAGCAGCCAAGATAGGACAGGGGGAGCTAATGGCTACACCTTC. The V and J genes are TRBV4-3 and TRBJ1-2, with 10 bases identical to TRBD1. The length of the CDR3 is 16 residues. Germline CDR1 is LGHNA and CDR2 is YSLEER. J was trimmed by 6 bases and V by 0 bases; bases with no gene match: 7.

This clone was detected only once. V is TRBV5-1 and J is TRBJ1-1; no clear D. The CDR3 length is 14 residues. Germline CDR1 is SGHRS and CDR2 is YFSETQ. With 3 bases removed from V and 2 bases from J, the gap between germline ends came to 11 bases. This CDR3 reads CASSSQKSNTEAFF. As DNA, the CDR3 is TGCGCCAGCAGCTCTCAGAAGTCCAACACTGAAGCTTTCTTT.

V usage is TRBV5-6 and J usage is TRBJ2-7; 8 bases are a match to TRBD1. With V trimmed by 5 bases and J by 2 bases, 6 bases remained unmatched. The CDR3 runs to 14 residues. Germline loops: CDR1 SGHDT, CDR2 YYEEEE. The CDR3 sequence is CASRDRVHTYEQYF. CDR3 sequence (DNA): TGTGCCAGCAGGGACAGGGTTCATACCTACGAGCAGTACTTC.

The chain links TRBV27 to TRBJ2-6, with TRBD1 matching 9 bases. The CDR3 spans 18 residues. J lost 0 bases, V lost 7 bases, and 10 bases had no gene match. CDR1 and CDR2 (germline): MNHEY, SMNVEV (reference sequence). CDR3 nucleotide sequence: TGTGCCAGCACCACCGGGACAGGGTCTCTCTCTGGGGCCAACGTCCTGACTTTC. This gives the protein CASTTGTGSLSGANVLTF.

This chain connects TRBV5-8 to TRBJ2-1; TRBD2 agrees at 9 bases. The germline CDR1 and CDR2 sequences are SGHTS and YDEGEE. The junction had 11 bases not matched to a gene; V was cut back by 3 bases and J by 7 bases. The length of the CDR3 is 16 residues. This CDR3 reads CASSWPRGRARNEQFF. CDR3 DNA sequence: TGTGCCAGCAGCTGGCCTCGCGGGAGGGCCAGAAATGAGCAGTTCTTC.

J is TRBJ2-7 and V is TRBV5-5; 7 nucleotides agree with TRBD2. Germline V CDR1 and CDR2: SGHKS, YYEKEE (reference sequence). J gave up 6 bases and V 0 bases, and 3 bases lay outside the gene matches. The CDR3 has 13 amino acids. The CDR3: CASSLGLALEQYF. CDR3 in DNA: TGTGCCAGCAGCTTGGGACTAGCTCTCGAGCAGTACTTC.

The count of this clone is one. The chain recombines TRBV28 with TRBJ2-5; tentatively, D is TRBD1 (6 bases). Deletions cut 1 base from V and 1 base from J, with 7 bases between. The CDR3 consists of 14 residues. Germline-derived CDR1 and CDR2 are MDHEN and SYDVKM. In DNA form, the CDR3 reads TGTGCCAGCAGTTTATCAGGGGCCCAAGAGACCCAGTACTTC. This sequence encodes CASSLSGAQETQYF. Full variable domain (remainder filled in from reference TRBV28 and TRBJ2-5): DVKVTQSSRYLVKRTGEKVFLECVQDMDHENMFWYRQDPGLGLRLIYFSYDVKMKEKGDIPEGYSVSREKKERFSLILESASTNQTSMYLCASSLSGAQETQYFGPGTRLLVL.

The chain has TRBV5-6 and TRBJ2-1, with TRBD2 matching 7 bases. CDR3 length: 16 amino acids. Germline trimming cut 3 bases from V and 6 bases from J; bases unmatched to any gene: 12. The germline CDR1 and CDR2 sequences are SGHDT and YYEEEE. DNA of the CDR3: TGTGCCAGCAGCTCGACCTTTGGGGCGGGAGTCAATGAGCAGTTCTTC. This codes for CASSSTFGAGVNEQFF. The full variable domain, completed using reference TRBV5-6 and TRBJ2-1, is DAGVTQSPTHLIKTRGQQVTLRCSPKSGHDTVSWYQQALGQGPQFIFQYYEEEERQRGNFPDRFSGHQFPNYSSELNVNALLLGDSALYLCASSSTFGAGVNEQFFGPGTRLTVL.

V is TRBV19 and J is TRBJ2-6; 9 bases are a match to TRBD1. The CDR3 is 13 amino acids. Trimming removed 4 bases from V and 11 bases from J; junction bases left unmatched: 3. Germline loops: CDR1 LNHDA, CDR2 SQIVND (reference sequence). The CDR3 region is CASSRDRADVLTF. For the CDR3, the DNA is TGTGCCAGTAGTAGGGACAGGGCGGACGTCCTGACTTTC.

This chain links TRBV6-5 with TRBJ1-5, with TRBD1 matching over 12 bases. The V segment lost 6 bases and the J segment 6 bases; nucleotides outside the gene matches: 6. Germline values: CDR1 MNHEY, CDR2 SVGAGI. This CDR3 has 15 residues. The CDR3 DNA reads TGTGCCAGCAGCCCGGGACAGGGGGCTGGTCAGCCCCAGCATTTT. Encoded protein: CASSPGQGAGQPQHF.

Only one count was recorded for this clone. The V gene is TRBV5-6, the J gene TRBJ2-1; tentative D call: TRBD2 (6 bases). From germline, CDR1 is SGHDT and CDR2 YYEEEE. Trimming left V 6 bases short and J 11 bases short, with 12 bases between. There are 11 residues in the CDR3. The DNA of the CDR3 is TGTGCCAGCACCTTAAGCGGGCAGCAGTTCTTC. This translates into CASTLSGQQFF.

This sequence joins TRBV6-6 and TRBJ2-1, with 9 bases fitting TRBD2. With 7 bases clipped from V and 0 bases from J, the junction kept 4 bases outside the gene matches. The CDR3 contains 15 residues. Germline loops: CDR1 MNHNY, CDR2 SVGAGI (reference sequence). CDR3 sequence (DNA): TGTGCCAGCATGACTAGCGGATCCTCCTACAATGAGCAGTTCTTC. It translates to CASMTSGSSYNEQFF.

The chain carries TRBV19 and TRBJ2-2, with D perhaps matching TRBD1 (6 bases). CDR3 size: 15 residues. The germline V and J ends were trimmed by 8 bases and 6 bases, with 19 bases remaining between them. Germline CDR1 is LNHDA and CDR2 is SQIVND (reference sequence). The CDR3 spells CASLRQGRVSGELFF. CDR3 in DNA: TGTGCCAGTCTGAGGCAGGGGCGCGTGTCCGGGGAGCTGTTTTTT.

The rearrangement uses TRBV6-6 and TRBJ2-7; D gene ambiguous. Germline loops: CDR1 MNHNY, CDR2 SVGAGI (reference sequence). V shed 11 bases and J shed 4 bases, with 15 bases lying between them. The CDR3 consists of 12 residues. This chain's CDR3 is CAHGDSSYEQYF. The CDR3 coding sequence is TGTGCCCATGGCGACTCCAGTTACGAGCAGTACTTC.

This clone was recorded once. This sequence joins TRBV5-1 and TRBJ2-3; unclear D gene. The CDR3 runs 16 residues. Trimming took 1 base from V and 0 from J, leaving 12 bases between them. The germline gives CDR1 SGHRS, CDR2 YFSETQ. The CDR3 DNA reads as TGCGCCAGCAGCTTGAATGGTAGATCTAGCACAGATACGCAGTATTTT. Translated, it gives CASSLNGRSSTDTQYF. Together with reference TRBV5-1 and TRBJ2-3, the CDR3 gives the full variable domain: KAGVTQTPRYLIKTRGQQVTLSCSPISGHRSVSWYQQTPGQGLQFLFEYFSETQRNKGNFPGRFSGRQFSNSRSEMNVSTLELGDSALYLCASSLNGRSSTDTQYFGPGTRLTVL.

In its sample, this clone was seen once. The CDR3 here is CASQSWQGVYGYTF. The CDR3 DNA reads TGTGCCAGCCAATCATGGCAGGGGGTCTATGGCTACACCTTC. The chain has TRBV27 and TRBJ1-2, with 7 bases matching TRBD1. J was trimmed by 4 bases and V by 8 bases; bases with no gene match: 10. Per germline, CDR1 MNHEY and CDR2 SMNVEV (reference sequence). This CDR3 spans 14 amino acids.

This clone was detected only a few times. As DNA, the CDR3 is TGTGCCAGTAATCGTGACAGGGACGACACTGAAGCTTTCTTT. Its protein is CASNRDRDDTEAFF. The V call is TRBV19, the J call TRBJ1-1; 7 bases agree with TRBD1. The CDR3 length is 14 residues. The J segment lost 3 bases and the V segment lost 7 bases, leaving 8 bases of the junction unmatched. Germline V gene sequence: CDR1 LNHDA, CDR2 SQIVND (reference sequence).